These 29 T cell receptor beta chains share one sample of origin, sequenced in a study of shared clonotypes between healthy human individuals (TCRdb year 2020). The method was the immunoSEQ multiplex PCR assay. Sourced from immuneACCESS, this table was stored by TCRdb with only in-frame sequences that have V and J called. A share of the clones is absent; for the studies checked, an unresolved V gene accounts for under half, and the remainder has no known explanation. This sample lists 500,000 to 650,000 clones; roughly 72% were detected once. In total, the top ten clones hold about 11% of the sample. The specimen sequenced was PBMCs. These receptors all come from a woman between 40 and 50 years old in good health. Some clones in this sample may be carry-over from other donors' samples.

The V gene is TRBV7-3, the J gene TRBJ2-7, with D hard to call. The CDR3 is made up of 13 amino acids. The V end was cut by 6 bases, the J end by 2 bases, with 11 bases between. Germline CDR1 reads SGHTA; CDR2 reads FQGTGA. The chain's CDR3 is CASSKGPAYEQYF. Written as DNA, the CDR3 is TGTGCCAGCAGTAAAGGGCCCGCCTACGAGCAGTACTTC.

The genes are TRBV28 and TRBJ2-5; D might be TRBD1 (5 bases). CDR1 and CDR2 (germline): MDHEN, SYDVKM. The CDR3 loop spans 14 amino acids. Between the trimmed V and J ends, which lost 3 bases and 8 bases, there was a span of 16 bases. For the CDR3, the DNA is TGTGCCAGCAGTTTTCGCAGGGCCCCGAGTACCCAGTACTTC. Translation: CASSFRRAPSTQYF. Complete variable domain (other parts from reference TRBV28 and TRBJ2-5): DVKVTQSSRYLVKRTGEKVFLECVQDMDHENMFWYRQDPGLGLRLIYFSYDVKMKEKGDIPEGYSVSREKKERFSLILESASTNQTSMYLCASSFRRAPSTQYFGPGTRLLVL.

The rearrangement uses TRBV19 and TRBJ1-5; TRBD1 might be the D (6 bases). The CDR3 has 14 residues. Germline CDR1 reads LNHDA; CDR2 reads SQIVND (reference sequence). V was clipped by 5 bases and J by 5 bases, with 13 bases between them. The CDR3 region is CASSLRQVDQPQHF. As DNA, the CDR3 is TGTGCCAGTAGTCTCAGACAGGTGGATCAGCCCCAGCATTTT.

This clone was seen more than once but under ten times. The gene calls are TRBV7-2 and TRBJ2-1; TRBD2 agrees at 7 bases. Germline CDR1 SGHTA, CDR2 FQGNSA. The V segment lost 4 bases and the J segment 0 bases; nucleotides outside the gene matches: 3. CDR3 length: 15 amino acids. Here the CDR3 reads CASSSAGHSYNEQFF. In DNA, the CDR3 is TGTGCCAGCAGCTCAGCGGGGCACTCCTACAATGAGCAGTTCTTC.

This chain links TRBV4-1 with TRBJ1-4; D perhaps matches TRBD1 (5 bases). Germline V gene lookup returns CDR1 MGHRA and CDR2 YSYEKL. V dropped 4 bases and J dropped 7 bases, with 13 bases sitting between them. The CDR3 length is 14 residues. The DNA for the CDR3 is TGCGCCAGCAGCCCAACAGGTTTAGGTGAAAAACTGTTTTTT. Translated: CASSPTGLGEKLFF.

V usage is TRBV29-1 and J usage is TRBJ2-1; the match to TRBD2 covers 9 bases. Trimming cost V 6 bases and J 4 bases; bases outside gene matches: 13. The CDR3 covers 16 residues. Germline V gene sequence: CDR1 SQVTM, CDR2 ANQGSEA. CDR3 in DNA: TGCAGCGTCGGGCCCCCACGACTAGCGGAATACAATGAGCAGTTCTTC. Translating gives CSVGPPRLAEYNEQFF.

This clone was seen more than once but under ten times. This sample also contains other DNA sequences that code for the same CDR3. This chain uses TRBV4-2 with TRBJ1-2; 9 nucleotides match TRBD1. V gave up 3 bases and J gave up 2 bases; unmatched junction bases: 7. The germline CDR1 and CDR2 sequences are LGHNA and YNFKEQ. CDR3 length: 16 amino acids. The CDR3 here is CASSQEGTGRNYGYTF. The CDR3 DNA sequence: TGTGCCAGCAGCCAGGAAGGGACAGGGCGAAACTATGGCTACACCTTC.

Comment on this clone: This may arise from a read error, as a much more abundant clone is one base away. The rearrangement links TRBV30 to TRBJ1-2; D perhaps matches TRBD1 (5 bases). V dropped 2 bases and J dropped 8 bases, with 15 bases sitting between them. Looked up from germline, CDR1 is GTSNPN and CDR2 is SVGIG (reference sequence). CDR3 size: 13 residues. The CDR3 loop reads CAWSRQGTGGYTF. CDR3 nucleotide sequence: TGTGCCTGGAGTCGGCAGGGAACCGGGGGCTACACCTTC.

The chain employs TRBV6-6 and TRBJ2-7, with 9 nucleotides matching TRBD1. This CDR3 region has 13 residues. The germline V gene has CDR1 MNHNY and CDR2 SVGAGI (reference sequence). V lost 8 bases and J lost 3; bases outside the gene matches: 5. The CDR3 region is CASRDRGGYEQYF. The CDR3 DNA reads as TGTGCCAGCCGAGACAGGGGGGGCTACGAGCAGTACTTC.

This sequence joins TRBV6-6 and TRBJ2-1, with 11 nucleotides matching TRBD1. The germline V gene has CDR1 MNHNY and CDR2 SVGAGI (reference sequence). This CDR3 comprises 15 residues. The ends lost 8 bases at V and 8 bases at J; junction bases unmatched: 11. In DNA form, the CDR3 reads TGTGCCAGCGCGACCGGGACAGGGGGTTCCGATGAGCAGTTCTTC. Its translation is CASATGTGGSDEQFF.

This clone has a handful of counts. The V gene is TRBV27, the J gene TRBJ1-1; TRBD1 matches at 7 bases. Trimming took 6 bases from V and 0 from J; bases not matched to a gene: 19. Germline assignment: CDR1 MNHEY and CDR2 SMNVEV (reference sequence). This CDR3 has 19 residues. CDR3 in amino acids: CASRFTLPTGTDMNTEAFF. The CDR3 nucleotides read TGTGCCAGCAGATTTACCCTTCCGACAGGGACGGACATGAACACTGAAGCTTTCTTT.

The genes are TRBV28 and TRBJ2-7; possible D gene TRBD1, 5 bases. Germline CDR1 reads MDHEN; CDR2 reads SYDVKM. The CDR3 sequence is 14 residues long. The ends were cut back, 5 bases at V and 5 bases at J, with 16 bases in the middle. This CDR3 is CASSPPAGLNEQYF. DNA for the CDR3: TGTGCCAGCAGTCCCCCGGCAGGGCTGAACGAGCAGTACTTC.

The V gene is TRBV15, the J gene TRBJ1-2, with a possible D match to TRBD1 (6 bases). Trimming removed 0 bases at V and 6 bases at J, with 11 bases between. Looked up from germline, CDR1 is LNHNV and CDR2 is YYDKDF (reference sequence). The CDR3 contains 14 residues. Written as DNA, the CDR3 is TGTGCCACCAGCAGAGATCTAAGGGGGGATGGCTACACCTTC. It translates to CATSRDLRGDGYTF.

The chain couples TRBV18 to TRBJ2-5; 7 bases match TRBD1. Per germline, CDR1 KGHSH and CDR2 LQKENI. The V gene end was trimmed by 9 bases and the J gene end by 5 bases; junction bases not matched to a gene: 6. The CDR3 runs 12 residues. Here the CDR3 DNA reads TGTGCCAGTGACAACAGGGGTGAGACCCAGTACTTC. Protein: CASDNRGETQYF.

A note on this clone: This clone may be a read error of a much larger clone one base away. This chain joins TRBV30 and TRBJ2-6; tentative D call: TRBD1 (5 bases). The CDR3 is 19 residues long. Germline loops: CDR1 GTSNPN, CDR2 SVGIG (reference sequence). The CDR3 loop is CAWAEEGEALWAGANALTF. The DNA of the CDR3 is TGTGCCTGGGCAGAAGAAGGAGAAGCCCTCTGGGCTGGGGCCAACGCCCTGACTTTC.

The rearrangement uses TRBV28 and TRBJ2-7; D tentatively reads TRBD1 or TRBD2 (5 bases each). Germline V gene data show CDR1 as MDHEN and CDR2 as SYDVKM. CDR3 length equals 14 residues. Trimming removed 6 bases from V and 4 bases from J, with 16 bases in between. The chain's CDR3 is CASSFGGGGYEQYF. CDR3 sequence (DNA): TGTGCCAGCAGCTTTGGGGGTGGCGGTTACGAGCAGTACTTC.

This clone was recorded only once. The J gene is TRBJ1-5, the V gene TRBV30, with D possibly TRBD1 on 6 matching bases. Trimming took off 2 bases at V and 3 bases at J, with 26 bases between the two ends. The CDR3 totals 19 residues. Germline CDR1 and CDR2: GTSNPN and SVGIG (reference sequence). The CDR3 DNA reads as TGTGCCTGGAGTCCCCCCTCGACAGGTGGGGGTTTGTCCAATCAGCCCCAGCATTTT. This translates into CAWSPPSTGGGLSNQPQHF. Filled out from reference TRBV30 and TRBJ1-5, the complete variable domain reads SQTIHQWPATLVQPVGSPLSLECTVEGTSNPNLYWYRQAAGRGLQLLFYSVGIGQISSEVPQNLSASRPQDRQFILSSKKLLLSDSGFYLCAWSPPSTGGGLSNQPQHFGDGTRLSIL.

Written as DNA, the CDR3 is TGTGCCAGTAGTATAGATCGAACAGGCACTGAAGCTTTCTTT. Protein sequence: CASSIDRTGTEAFF. This chain connects TRBV19 to TRBJ1-1, with a tentative D call TRBD1 (5 bases). Germline V gives CDR1 LNHDA, CDR2 SQIVND (reference sequence). Trimming stripped 0 bases from V and 4 bases from J, with 9 bases between. The CDR3 has 14 residues.

This chain uses TRBV7-9 with TRBJ1-3, with 9 bases identical to TRBD1. J gave up 0 bases and V 1 base, and 7 bases lay outside the gene matches. Germline V gene data show CDR1 as SEHNR and CDR2 as FQNEAQ (reference sequence). This CDR3 has 18 amino acids. CDR3 sequence: CASSLGGTGLYSGNTIYF. DNA for the CDR3: TGTGCCAGCAGCTTAGGTGGGACAGGGCTGTACTCTGGAAACACCATATATTTT.

This clone has at least ten counts. The chain carries TRBV7-9 and TRBJ2-1, with a tentative D call TRBD2 (6 bases). The ends were cut back, 5 bases at V and 0 bases at J, with 11 bases in the middle. This CDR3 contains 15 residues. CDR1 and CDR2 (germline): SEHNR, FQNEAQ (reference sequence). The CDR3 sequence: CASSPGTFSYNEQFF. As DNA, the CDR3 is TGTGCCAGCAGCCCAGGGACTTTCTCCTACAATGAGCAGTTCTTC. Full variable domain (outside the CDR3, taken from reference TRBV7-9 and TRBJ2-1): DTGVSQNPRHKITKRGQNVTFRCDPISEHNRLYWYRQTLGQGPEFLTYFQNEAQLEKSRLLSDRFSAERPKGSFSTLEIQRTEQGDSAMYLCASSPGTFSYNEQFFGPGTRLTVL.

The chain combines TRBV30 with TRBJ2-5, with a weak D call TRBD1 (6 bases). The end of the DNA aligns better with TRBJ2-7, so the J call may be wrong. The germline V gene encodes CDR1 GTSNPN and CDR2 SVGIG (reference sequence). This CDR3 spans 13 amino acids. As DNA, the CDR3 is TGTGCCTGGAAACAGGGTTGGGCCTACGAGCAGTACTTC. Protein: CAWKQGWAYEQYF.

The chain couples TRBV6-1 to TRBJ2-7; possibly TRBD1 for D (6 bases). V gave up 8 bases and J gave up 0 bases, with 17 bases separating them. The germline CDR1 and CDR2 sequences are MNHNS and SASEGT. The CDR3 length is 15 residues. The CDR3 DNA reads TGTGCCAGCCGCGTTAATACAGGGTCCTCCTACGAGCAGTACTTC. Protein product: CASRVNTGSSYEQYF.

In regard to this clone: With a far larger clone one base away, a read error is the likely cause. The chain combines TRBV15 with TRBJ1-1; maybe TRBD1 (5 bases). Germline V gene data show CDR1 as LNHNV and CDR2 as YYDKDF (reference sequence). This CDR3 region has 14 residues. The CDR3, as DNA: TGTGTCACCAGCAGAGATCTAGGGGACACTGAAGCTTTCTTT. It yields the protein CVTSRDLGDTEAFF.

This clone came up a few times. This chain uses TRBV10-3 with TRBJ2-5; D remains unclear. V lost 1 base to trimming and J lost 10 bases, with 16 bases between them. This CDR3 spans 14 amino acids. Per germline, CDR1 ENHRY and CDR2 SYGVKD. The CDR3, as DNA: TGTGCCATCAGTGAGTTGGTTGGGCCCTCGGGCCAGTACTTC. Translating it yields CAISELVGPSGQYF.

This rearrangement joins TRBV6-6 to TRBJ2-7, with 9 bases lining up with TRBD1. With 5 bases clipped from V and 2 bases from J, the junction kept 7 bases outside the gene matches. Germline loops: CDR1 MNHNY, CDR2 SVGAGI (reference sequence). The CDR3 extends over 15 amino acids. The CDR3 protein is CASSTSGTGTYEQYF. In nucleotides, the CDR3 is TGTGCCAGCAGTACGTCCGGGACAGGGACCTACGAGCAGTACTTC.

Details on this clone: A far larger clone is only one base removed, so a read error is likely. The chain has TRBV29-1 and TRBJ2-2, with D possibly matching TRBD2 (6 bases). Germline loops: CDR1 SQVTM, CDR2 ANQGSEA. V lost 4 bases to trimming and J lost 6 bases, with 21 bases between them. This CDR3 comprises 16 residues. The CDR3 reads CSVGASVSLLSGELFF. The CDR3 coding sequence is TGCAGCGTTGGGGCTAGCGTGAGCCTCTTGTCCGGGGAGCTGTTTTTT.

This clone was seen at least ten times. This chain uses TRBV30 with TRBJ1-4; unclear D gene. The CDR3 has 16 amino acids. V was cut by 0 bases and J by 4 bases, with 15 bases left in between. The germline V gene encodes CDR1 GTSNPN and CDR2 SVGIG (reference sequence). The DNA of the CDR3 is TGTGCCTGGAGTGTACTTGGTGGCGCCCTTAATGAAAAACTGTTTTTT. Its translation: CAWSVLGGALNEKLFF.

This chain links TRBV7-9 with TRBJ1-2; 7 nucleotides align to TRBD1. J was trimmed by 4 bases and V by 4 bases; bases with no gene match: 9. The CDR3 is 15 amino acids. The germline CDR1 and CDR2 sequences are SEHNR and FQNEAQ (reference sequence). The CDR3 sequence: CASSSGQDPSYGYTF. The CDR3 coding sequence is TGTGCCAGCAGCTCCGGACAGGATCCTTCCTATGGCTACACCTTC.

J is TRBJ2-3 and V is TRBV27; TRBD2 might be the D (6 bases). V was shortened by 6 bases and J by 2 bases, with 15 bases between the two germline ends. CDR3 length equals 15 residues. CDR1 MNHEY and CDR2 SMNVEV come from the germline V gene (reference sequence). CDR3 DNA: TGTGCCAGCAGACTTCGACTAGGGTACACAGATACGCAGTATTTT. Translated, it gives CASRLRLGYTDTQYF.